This record looks at one TCR beta chain sequence and its context. Its antigen is as yet unknown. The sample originates from a study of beta chain features in type 1 diabetes. Study as a whole: Sorted cells from all samples, numbering 107,917,701, were examined. The study, taken as a whole, reports: Type 1 diabetes patients had fewer VDJ junction insertions and more deletions. Moderate but significant shortening of TCRB CDR3s was recorded in all four CD4+ subsets from Type 1 diabetes patients. It was not settled here whether HLA type affects TCRB rearrangement. An over-representation of cells with high TCR expression could result from cDNA sequencing.

All of the isolated RNA was reverse transcribed, so expressed TCRB transcripts were sequenced. Only in-frame clones appear in the TCRdb table, and some are missing; sequencing was by immunoSEQ multiplex PCR. The sample includes 350,000 to 400,000 clones, 10% to 15% seen only once; the top ten take approximately 0.01%. The source of this sequence is a woman aged 18-30 years with type 1 diabetes. Sequenced: naive CD4+ T cells from blood.

The CDR3 DNA reads TGTGCCAGCAGTTATGGGACAGCCCAAGAGACCCAGTACTTC. This sequence encodes CASSYGTAQETQYF. The chain links TRBV6-5 to TRBJ2-5; 7 bases align to TRBD1. CDR1 is MNHEY and CDR2 is SVGAGI in the germline V gene. The CDR3 contains 14 residues. Losses at the gene ends were 3 bases for V and 1 base for J; bases not matched to a gene: 2.